The 5 T cell receptor beta chains below were found in one sample sequenced in a study of T cells in localized non-small cell lung cancer. The method was immunoSEQ multiplex PCR; TCRdb's version includes in-frame clones alone and lacks a portion of them. In the table there are approximately 26,000 clones, approximately 85% of which are singletons. The specimen was peripheral blood, collected before any cancer treatment. These receptors all stem from a woman aged 40-70 years with stage I lung adenocarcinoma.

The chain employs TRBV7-2 and TRBJ2-1; D assignment may be TRBD1 or TRBD2 (5 bases each). The V gene lost 1 base and the J gene lost 6 bases, with 10 bases spanning the gap. Germline CDR1 and CDR2: SGHTA and FQGNSA. The CDR3 loop spans 14 amino acids. Here the CDR3 DNA reads TGTGCCAGCAGCTTAGATCCAGGGACCAATGAGCAGTTCTTC. This translates into CASSLDPGTNEQFF. Using reference TRBV7-2 and TRBJ2-1 for the parts outside the CDR3, the full variable domain is GAGVSQSPSNKVTEKGKDVELRCDPISGHTALYWYRQSLGQGLEFLIYFQGNSAPDKSGLPSDRFSAERTGGSVSTLTIQRTQQEDSAVYLCASSLDPGTNEQFFGPGTRLTVL.

This sequence joins TRBV7-9 and TRBJ1-2, with a weak D call TRBD1 (5 bases). The CDR3 extends over 14 amino acids. Per germline, CDR1 SEHNR and CDR2 FQNEAQ (reference sequence). The ends were cut back, 2 bases at V and 5 bases at J, with 12 bases in the middle. The DNA for the CDR3 is TGTGCCAGCAGCTTAAGGGAACAGGTTTATGGCTACACCTTC. Translation gives CASSLREQVYGYTF.

By proportion, this clone is medium-sized. The chain has TRBV5-6 and TRBJ1-2, with 11 bases fitting TRBD1. V lost 0 bases to trimming and J lost 5 bases; unmatched junction nucleotides: 3. Per the germline V gene, CDR1 is SGHDT and CDR2 is YYEEEE. There are 15 residues in the CDR3. CDR3 DNA sequence: TGTGCCAGCAGCTTGGTAGGGACAGGGGGATATGGCTACACCTTC. Translation gives CASSLVGTGGYGYTF. The full variable domain, with the rest looked up from reference TRBV5-6 and TRBJ1-2, is DAGVTQSPTHLIKTRGQQVTLRCSPKSGHDTVSWYQQALGQGPQFIFQYYEEEERQRGNFPDRFSGHQFPNYSSELNVNALLLGDSALYLCASSLVGTGGYGYTFGSGTRLTVV.

The V call is TRBV9, the J call TRBJ2-1; D is possibly TRBD1 or TRBD2 (5 bases each). Trimming pared 3 bases from V and 8 bases from J, leaving 12 bases between. The CDR3 contains 13 residues. From germline, CDR1 is SGDLS and CDR2 YYNGEE. The CDR3 sequence: CASSAHEGYEQFF. CDR3 nucleotide sequence: TGTGCCAGCAGCGCACATGAGGGGTATGAGCAGTTCTTC.

The chain carries TRBV4-3 and TRBJ1-1; D gene unclear. The germline V gene has CDR1 LGHNA and CDR2 YSLEER. Trimming shortened V by 0 bases and J by 1 base, and 6 bases separated the two germline ends. This CDR3 region has 14 residues. Here the CDR3 reads CASSQDWANTEAFF. CDR3 sequence (DNA): TGCGCCAGCAGCCAAGATTGGGCGAACACTGAAGCTTTCTTT.